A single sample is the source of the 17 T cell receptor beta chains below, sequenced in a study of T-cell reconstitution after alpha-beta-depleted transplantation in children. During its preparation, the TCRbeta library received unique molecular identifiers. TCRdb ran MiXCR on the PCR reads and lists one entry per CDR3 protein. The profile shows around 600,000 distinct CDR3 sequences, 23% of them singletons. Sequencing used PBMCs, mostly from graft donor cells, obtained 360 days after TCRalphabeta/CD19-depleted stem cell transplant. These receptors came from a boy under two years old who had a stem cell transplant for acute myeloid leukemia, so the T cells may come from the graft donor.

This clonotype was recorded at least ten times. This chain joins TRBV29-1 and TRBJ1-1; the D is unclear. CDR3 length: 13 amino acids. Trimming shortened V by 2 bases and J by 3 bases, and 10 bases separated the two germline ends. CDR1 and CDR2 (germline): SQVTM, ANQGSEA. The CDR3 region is CSVELGRYTEAFF. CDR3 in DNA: TGCAGCGTTGAATTAGGGCGTTACACTGAAGCTTTCTTT.

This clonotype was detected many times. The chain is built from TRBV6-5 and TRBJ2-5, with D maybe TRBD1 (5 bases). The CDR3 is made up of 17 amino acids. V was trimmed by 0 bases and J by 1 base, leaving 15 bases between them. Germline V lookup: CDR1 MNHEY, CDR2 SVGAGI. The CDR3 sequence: CASSYSDMVPFQETQYF. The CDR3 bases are TGTGCCAGCAGTTACTCGGACATGGTCCCATTCCAAGAGACCCAGTACTTC.

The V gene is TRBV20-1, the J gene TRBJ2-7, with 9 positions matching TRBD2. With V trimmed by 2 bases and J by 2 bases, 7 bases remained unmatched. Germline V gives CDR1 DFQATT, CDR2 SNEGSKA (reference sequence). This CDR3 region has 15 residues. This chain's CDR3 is CSARPRASGTYEQYF. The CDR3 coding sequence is TGCAGTGCTAGACCTCGGGCTAGCGGGACCTACGAGCAGTACTTC.

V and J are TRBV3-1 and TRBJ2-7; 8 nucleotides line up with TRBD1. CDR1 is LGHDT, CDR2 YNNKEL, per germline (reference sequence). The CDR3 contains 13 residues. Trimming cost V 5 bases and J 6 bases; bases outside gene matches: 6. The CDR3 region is CASSFFTGGEQYV. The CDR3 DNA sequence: TGTGCCAGCAGCTTTTTCACAGGGGGCGAGCAGTACGTC.

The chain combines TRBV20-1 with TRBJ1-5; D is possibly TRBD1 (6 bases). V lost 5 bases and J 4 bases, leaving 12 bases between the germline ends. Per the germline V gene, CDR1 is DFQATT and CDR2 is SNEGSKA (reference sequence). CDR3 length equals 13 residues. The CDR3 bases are TGCAGTGCTCAACAGGGACTGAATCAGCCCCAGCATTTT. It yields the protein CSAQQGLNQPQHF.

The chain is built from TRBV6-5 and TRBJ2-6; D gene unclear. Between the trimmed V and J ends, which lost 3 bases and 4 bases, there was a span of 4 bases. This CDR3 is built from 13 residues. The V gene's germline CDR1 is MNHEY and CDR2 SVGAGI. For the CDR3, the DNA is TGTGCCAGCAGTTATGCCGGGGCCAACGTCCTGACTTTC. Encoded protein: CASSYAGANVLTF.

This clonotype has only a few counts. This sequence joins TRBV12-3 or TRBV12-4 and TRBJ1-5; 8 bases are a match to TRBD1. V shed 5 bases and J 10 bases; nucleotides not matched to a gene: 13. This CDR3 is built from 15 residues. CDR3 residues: CASSPGQAIAQPQHF. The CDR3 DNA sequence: TGTGCCAGCAGTCCGGGACAGGCAATAGCACAACCCCAGCATTTT.

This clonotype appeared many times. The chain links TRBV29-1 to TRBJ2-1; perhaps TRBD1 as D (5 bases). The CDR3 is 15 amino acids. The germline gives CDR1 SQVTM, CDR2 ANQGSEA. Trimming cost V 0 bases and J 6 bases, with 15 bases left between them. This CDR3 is CSVEDLGRVVNEQFF. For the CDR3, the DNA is TGCAGCGTTGAAGATTTAGGCAGGGTGGTCAATGAGCAGTTCTTC.

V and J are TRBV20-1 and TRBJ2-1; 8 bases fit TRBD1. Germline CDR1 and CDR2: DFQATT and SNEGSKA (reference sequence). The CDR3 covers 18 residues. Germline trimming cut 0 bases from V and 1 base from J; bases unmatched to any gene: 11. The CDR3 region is CSARDRTGDRGSYNEQFF. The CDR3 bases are TGCAGTGCTAGAGATCGAACCGGAGACAGGGGATCCTACAATGAGCAGTTCTTC.

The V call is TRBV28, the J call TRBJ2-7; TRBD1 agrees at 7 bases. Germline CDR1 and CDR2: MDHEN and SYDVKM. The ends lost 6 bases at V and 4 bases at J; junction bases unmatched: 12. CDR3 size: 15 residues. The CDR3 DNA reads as TGTGCCAGCAGCCCTCGTACCGGGACAGCGTACGAGCAGTACGTC. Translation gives CASSPRTGTAYEQYV.

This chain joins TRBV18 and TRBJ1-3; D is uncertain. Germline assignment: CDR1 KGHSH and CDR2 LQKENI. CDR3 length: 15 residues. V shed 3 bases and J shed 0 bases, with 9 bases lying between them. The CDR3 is CASSPAGPSGNTIYF. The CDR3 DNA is TGTGCCAGCTCACCGGCAGGCCCCTCTGGAAACACCATATATTTT.

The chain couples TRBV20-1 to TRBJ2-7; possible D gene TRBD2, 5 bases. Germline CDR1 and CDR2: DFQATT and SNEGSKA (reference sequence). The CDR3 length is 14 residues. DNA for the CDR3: TGCAGCTGGTCCCTGGATCGGGGCTCCTACGAGCAGTACGTC. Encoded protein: CSWSLDRGSYEQYV.

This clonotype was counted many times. The CDR3 nucleotides are TGTGCCAGCAGTTTTTGGGACCGCTACGAGCAGTACTTC. It translates to CASSFWDRYEQYF. The chain employs TRBV12-3 or TRBV12-4 and TRBJ2-7; possibly TRBD1 or TRBD2 for D (5 bases each). This CDR3 is built from 13 residues. V lost 3 bases, J lost 3 bases, and 9 bases lay in between.

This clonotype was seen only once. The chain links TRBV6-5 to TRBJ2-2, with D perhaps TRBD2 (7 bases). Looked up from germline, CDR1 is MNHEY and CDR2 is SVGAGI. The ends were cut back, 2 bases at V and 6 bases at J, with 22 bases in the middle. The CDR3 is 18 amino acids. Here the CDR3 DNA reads TGTGCCAGCAGTTACAGGCCGTTAGGGGGGGGCGCAGCCGGGGAGCTGTTTTTT. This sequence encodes CASSYRPLGGGAAGELFF.

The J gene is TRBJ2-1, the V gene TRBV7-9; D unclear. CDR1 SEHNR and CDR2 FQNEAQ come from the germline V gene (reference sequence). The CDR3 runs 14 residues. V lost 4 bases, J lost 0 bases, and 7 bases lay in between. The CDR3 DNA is TGTGCCAGCAGCTCCCAAGACTCCTACAATGAGCAGTTCTTC. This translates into CASSSQDSYNEQFF.

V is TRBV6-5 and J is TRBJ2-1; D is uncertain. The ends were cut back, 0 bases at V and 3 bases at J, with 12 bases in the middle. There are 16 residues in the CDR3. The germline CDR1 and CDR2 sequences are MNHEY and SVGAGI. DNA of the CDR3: TGTGCCAGCAGTTACTCGGCGGCCAGCAACTACAATGAGCAGTTCTTC. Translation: CASSYSAASNYNEQFF.

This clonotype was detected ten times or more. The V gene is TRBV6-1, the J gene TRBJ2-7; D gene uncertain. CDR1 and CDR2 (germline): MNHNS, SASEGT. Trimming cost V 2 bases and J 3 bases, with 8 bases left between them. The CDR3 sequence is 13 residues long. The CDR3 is CASSEFLSYEQYV. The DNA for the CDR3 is TGTGCCAGCAGTGAATTTTTAAGCTACGAGCAGTACGTC.